The clone carrying this T cell receptor (beta chain) was seen once. Sequenced by immunoSEQ multiplex PCR; TCRdb stores in-frame clones only, minus some. Of about 110,000 clones listed, roughly 90% were seen once; the top ten hold roughly 1.5%. The data belong to a study of T cell changes during pregnancy in multiple sclerosis. Germline trimming cut 4 bases from V and 2 bases from J; bases unmatched to any gene: 3. Germline-derived CDR1 and CDR2 are SGHDT and YYEEEE. The CDR3 extends over 14 amino acids. This receptor was taken from a female donor with multiple sclerosis, enrolled in a pregnancy study. Material: peripheral blood, obtained after pregnancy. This chain links TRBV5-6 with TRBJ2-1; 7 nucleotides match TRBD2. The CDR3: CASSPGTTYNEQFF. The CDR3 nucleotides read TGTGCCAGCAGCCCGGGGACTACCTACAATGAGCAGTTCTTC.